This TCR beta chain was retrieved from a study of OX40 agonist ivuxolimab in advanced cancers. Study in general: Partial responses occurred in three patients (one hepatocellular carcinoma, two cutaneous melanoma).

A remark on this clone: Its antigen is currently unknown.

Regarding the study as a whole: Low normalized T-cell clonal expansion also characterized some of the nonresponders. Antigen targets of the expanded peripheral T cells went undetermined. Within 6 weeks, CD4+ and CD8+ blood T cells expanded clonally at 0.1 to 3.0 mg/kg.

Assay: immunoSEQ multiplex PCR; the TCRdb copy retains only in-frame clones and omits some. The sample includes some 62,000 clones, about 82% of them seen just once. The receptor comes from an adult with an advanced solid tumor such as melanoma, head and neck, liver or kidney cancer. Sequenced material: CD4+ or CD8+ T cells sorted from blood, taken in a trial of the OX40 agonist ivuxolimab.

CDR3 DNA sequence: TGTGCCAGCAGCTCGGCGCGTCCCGAGCAGTACTTC. This gives the protein CASSSARPEQYF. The genes are TRBV5-8 and TRBJ2-7; D unclear. The CDR3 is 12 residues long. Germline V lookup: CDR1 SGHTS, CDR2 YDEGEE. Trimming cost V 3 bases and J 6 bases, with 10 bases left between them.